The subject of this entry is one TCR beta chain. This entry comes from a study of blood T cell repertoires in COVID-19. Study as a whole: Nucleic acid was either cDNA or gDNA, and it came from T cells, B-cell-depleted T cells, or PBMCs.

In germline, CDR1 is GTSNPN, CDR2 SVGIG (reference sequence). The CDR3 loop spans 15 amino acids. Trimming removed 3 bases from V and 4 bases from J, with 18 bases in between. TCRdb keeps only in-frame clones here, not all; method: immunoSEQ multiplex PCR. The table shows 140,000 or so clones, with about four fifths occurring only once. The sequence was obtained from a human donor in a cohort sampled during active COVID-19. This chain uses TRBV30 with TRBJ1-1, with D unclear. The sequencing input was peripheral blood. The CDR3 reads CAWSTGALRGTEAFF. The CDR3 DNA reads TGTGCCTGGAGCACGGGAGCATTACGGGGCACTGAAGCTTTCTTT. Together with reference TRBV30 and TRBJ1-1, the CDR3 gives the full variable domain: SQTIHQWPATLVQPVGSPLSLECTVEGTSNPNLYWYRQAAGRGLQLLFYSVGIGQISSEVPQNLSASRPQDRQFILSSKKLLLSDSGFYLCAWSTGALRGTEAFFGQGTRLTVV.